The rows below give T cell receptor beta chains drawn from one sample of a study of blood T cell repertoires in COVID-19. Only in-frame clones appear in the TCRdb table, and some are missing; sequencing was by immunoSEQ multiplex PCR. Of about 260,000 clones in the sample, around 86% were seen once. Sequences were obtained from peripheral blood. All receptors come from a woman in her sixties with COVID-19, enrolled during active disease. CDR3s include the opening cysteine and the closing phenylalanine or tryptophan. The D gene is left open where the match is weak. Rows give clone size only sometimes, using once, few, many, or a class for an expanded clone.

>TRBV19|.|TRBJ2-6|.|16
CASSIRRGSGANVLTF
TGTGCCAGTAGTATTAGGAGGGGATCAGGGGCCAACGTCCTGACTTTC
>TRBV19|.|TRBJ2-7|once|13
CASSTRGSGEQYF
TGTGCCAGTAGTACCCGGGGAAGTGGGGAGCAGTACTTC
>TRBV9|TRBD2|TRBJ2-7|.|16
CASSVLAGGPLNEQYF
TGTGCCAGCAGCGTGTTAGCGGGAGGGCCATTGAACGAGCAGTACTTC
>TRBV24-1|.|TRBJ1-2|once|16
CATSDSRRGINYGYTF
TGTGCCACCAGTGACTCCCGCAGGGGTATTAACTATGGCTACACCTTC
>TRBV5-1|TRBD1|TRBJ1-1|.|14
CASSPAAGGTEAFF
TGCGCCAGCAGTCCGGCGGCAGGGGGGACTGAAGCTTTCTTT
>TRBV7-9|.|TRBJ1-3|.|14
CASLASGNGNTIYF
TGTGCCAGCTTGGCCTCGGGGAATGGAAACACCATATATTTT
>TRBV20-1|TRBD2|TRBJ2-1|.|18
CSASGRSLAGLSYNEQFF
TGCAGTGCTAGTGGTCGTAGTCTAGCGGGGCTCTCCTACAATGAGCAGTTCTTC
>TRBV3-1/TRBV3-2|.|TRBJ1-1|.|14
CASSHSPGVVGAFF
TGTGCCAGCAGCCACTCACCAGGGGTCGTGGGAGCTTTCTTT
>TRBV19|TRBD1|TRBJ2-2|once|16
CASRWGTGGAHGELFF
TGTGCCAGTAGATGGGGGACAGGGGGCGCTCACGGGGAGCTGTTTTTT
>TRBV27|TRBD2|TRBJ2-1|.|16
CASSLLASGAYNEQFF
TGTGCCAGCAGTTTATTGGCTAGCGGGGCCTACAATGAGCAGTTCTTC
>TRBV7-3|TRBD1|TRBJ1-1|.|13
CASSPTGYTEAFF
TGTGCCAGCAGCCCGACAGGGTACACTGAAGCTTTCTTT
>TRBV5-4|TRBD1|TRBJ2-2|.|13
CASSSQGTGELFF
TGTGCCAGCAGCTCACAGGGGACCGGGGAGCTGTTTTTT
>TRBV7-9|TRBD1|TRBJ1-4|once|16
CASSRRTGGYGEKLFF
TGTGCCAGCAGCCGAAGGACAGGGGGTTACGGTGAAAAACTGTTTTTT
>TRBV27|.|TRBJ2-5|.|15
CASLVKQGGAKTQYF
TGTGCCAGTTTGGTGAAACAGGGTGGGGCCAAGACCCAGTACTTC
>TRBV7-3|.|TRBJ2-1|.|18
CASSGQGRAGETYNEQFF
TGTGCCAGCAGCGGACAGGGGCGAGCGGGAGAGACCTACAATGAGCAGTTCTTC
>TRBV27|.|TRBJ1-5|once|20
CASSLLTPIGQFGSNQPQHF
TGTGCCAGCAGTTTACTCACCCCTATCGGACAGTTCGGAAGCAATCAGCCCCAGCATTTT
>TRBV7-2|TRBD1|TRBJ1-1|.|14
CASSSDRANTEAFF
TGTGCCAGCAGCTCCGACAGGGCAAACACTGAAGCTTTCTTT
>TRBV27|TRBD2|TRBJ2-1|.|16
CASSPRGLAGYNEQFF
TGTGCCAGCAGTCCCCGCGGACTAGCGGGGTACAATGAGCAGTTCTTC
>TRBV27|TRBD2|TRBJ2-1|.|15
CASSPRPSGHNEQFF
TGTGCCAGCAGTCCAAGGCCTAGCGGCCACAATGAGCAGTTCTTC
>TRBV27|.|TRBJ1-1|.|14
CASSLTGGDTEAFF
TGTGCCAGCAGTTTAACGGGGGGCGACACTGAAGCTTTCTTT
>TRBV5-5|.|TRBJ1-1|once|12
CASSLQGDEAFF
TGTGCCAGCAGCCTACAGGGTGATGAAGCTTTCTTT
>TRBV28|.|TRBJ1-2|.|16
CASSSLGARANYGYTF
TGTGCCAGCAGTAGCCTGGGGGCCAGAGCTAACTATGGCTACACCTTC
>TRBV28|TRBD1|TRBJ1-1|.|16
CASSSLGQGATTEAFF
TGTGCCAGCAGTTCACTGGGACAGGGGGCGACCACTGAAGCTTTCTTT
>TRBV7-8|TRBD1|TRBJ1-1|.|15
CASSWGQGGLAEAFF
TGTGCCAGCAGCTGGGGACAGGGAGGTTTGGCTGAAGCTTTCTTT
>TRBV29-1|TRBD1|TRBJ1-5|once|13
CSGATGLNQPQHF
TGCAGCGGGGCGACAGGGCTGAATCAGCCCCAGCATTTT
>TRBV28|TRBD2|TRBJ2-5|.|16
CASSRPTSLYQETQYF
TGTGCCAGCAGTCGACCGACTAGCCTGTACCAAGAGACCCAGTACTTC
>TRBV27|TRBD1|TRBJ2-7|.|15
CASSWGRTGHYEQYF
TGTGCCAGCAGTTGGGGACGGACAGGGCACTACGAGCAGTACTTC
>TRBV7-9|TRBD1|TRBJ2-1|.|17
CASSSGQGDFSYNEQFF
TGTGCCAGCAGTTCCGGACAGGGCGATTTCTCCTACAATGAGCAGTTCTTC
>TRBV24-1|TRBD1|TRBJ2-2|.|16
CATSESDRGNTGELFF
TGTGCCACCAGTGAATCTGACAGGGGGAACACCGGGGAGCTGTTTTTT
>TRBV11-2|.|TRBJ2-5|.|16
CASSLASGLAQETQYF
TGTGCCAGCAGCTTAGCTTCAGGCTTGGCACAAGAGACCCAGTACTTC
>TRBV19|TRBD1|TRBJ1-5|.|14
CASSIRTGNQPQHF
TGTGCCAGTAGTATAAGGACAGGTAATCAGCCCCAGCATTTT
>TRBV27|TRBD2|TRBJ2-7|.|14
CASSFREGTYEQYF
TGTGCCAGCAGTTTCCGGGAGGGTACCTACGAGCAGTACTTC
>TRBV9|.|TRBJ1-2|.|14
CASSPRRQNYGYTF
TGTGCCAGCAGCCCCCGAAGACAGAACTATGGCTACACCTTC
>TRBV28|TRBD1|TRBJ1-2|.|16
CASSLYGTGAGYGYTF
TGTGCCAGCAGTTTATATGGGACAGGGGCTGGGTATGGCTACACCTTC
>TRBV5-1|.|TRBJ2-3|.|16
CASSKTRLSSTDTQYF
TGCGCCAGCAGCAAGACCCGACTTTCTAGCACAGATACGCAGTATTTT
>TRBV9|TRBD2|TRBJ2-3|.|15
CASSRSAGATDTQYF
TGTGCCAGCAGCAGATCAGCGGGGGCTACAGATACGCAGTATTTT
>TRBV5-1|TRBD1|TRBJ2-5|.|16
CASSFGQGAGSETQYF
TGCGCCAGCAGCTTTGGGCAGGGGGCTGGTTCGGAGACCCAGTACTTC
>TRBV28|.|TRBJ1-5|.|13
CASSLSGNQPQHF
TGTGCCAGCAGTTTATCAGGGAATCAGCCCCAGCATTTT
>TRBV6-5|TRBD1|TRBJ1-4|few|14
CASSTDRAREKLFF
TGTGCCAGCAGCACCGACAGGGCCAGGGAAAAACTGTTTTTT
>TRBV5-5|.|TRBJ2-4|.|14
CASSAYGAKNIQYF
TGTGCCAGCAGCGCATACGGGGCCAAAAACATTCAGTACTTC
>TRBV3-1/TRBV3-2|.|TRBJ1-5|.|16
CASSGGGGYSNQPQHF
TGTGCCAGCAGCGGGGGGGGTGGATATAGCAATCAGCCCCAGCATTTT
>TRBV10-3|.|TRBJ2-1|.|15
CAISVMGSSYNEQFF
TGTGCCATCAGTGTTATGGGGAGCTCCTACAATGAGCAGTTCTTC
>TRBV6-6|.|TRBJ2-7|few|13
CASSNAVSYEQYF
TGTGCCAGCAGTAATGCGGTCTCCTACGAGCAGTACTTC
>TRBV28|.|TRBJ1-4|.|11
CASSAEEKLFF
TGTGCCAGCAGTGCGGAGGAAAAACTGTTTTTT
>TRBV27|.|TRBJ2-7|once|13
CASSAKQDGEQYF
TGTGCCAGCAGTGCTAAACAGGATGGCGAGCAGTACTTC
>TRBV29-1|TRBD1|TRBJ2-7|.|15
CSVRPGGQGLSEQYF
TGCAGCGTCCGCCCGGGCGGACAGGGTCTTAGCGAGCAGTACTTC
>TRBV18|.|TRBJ1-4|.|13
CASSPSLGEKLFF
TGTGCCAGCTCACCAAGTCTCGGTGAAAAACTGTTTTTT
>TRBV12-2|.|TRBJ1-6|.|14
CASRPGHPGSPLHF
TGTGCAAGTCGCCCGGGACACCCTGGTTCACCCCTCCACTTT
>TRBV5-4|TRBD1|TRBJ1-4|.|16
CASSYGTGGEKEKLFF
TGTGCCAGCAGCTATGGGACAGGGGGAGAGAAGGAAAAACTGTTTTTT
>TRBV27|TRBD1|TRBJ1-4|few|13
CASWTGGFGKLFF
TGTGCCAGCTGGACAGGGGGATTTGGAAAACTGTTTTTT
>TRBV2|.|TRBJ2-3|.|17
CASSERGFGQGTDTQYF
TGTGCCAGCAGTGAAAGGGGATTCGGCCAGGGCACAGATACGCAGTATTTT
>TRBV5-6|.|TRBJ2-7|.|13
CASSLASVYEQYF
TGTGCCAGCAGCTTGGCCTCGGTATACGAGCAGTACTTC
>TRBV28|TRBD1|TRBJ1-4|.|14
CASSKRQGREKLFF
TGTGCCAGCAGTAAGAGACAGGGGCGGGAAAAACTGTTTTTT
>TRBV10-3|TRBD1|TRBJ1-5|.|13
CAIWTGGLEPQHF
TGTGCCATCTGGACAGGGGGTTTGGAGCCCCAGCATTTT